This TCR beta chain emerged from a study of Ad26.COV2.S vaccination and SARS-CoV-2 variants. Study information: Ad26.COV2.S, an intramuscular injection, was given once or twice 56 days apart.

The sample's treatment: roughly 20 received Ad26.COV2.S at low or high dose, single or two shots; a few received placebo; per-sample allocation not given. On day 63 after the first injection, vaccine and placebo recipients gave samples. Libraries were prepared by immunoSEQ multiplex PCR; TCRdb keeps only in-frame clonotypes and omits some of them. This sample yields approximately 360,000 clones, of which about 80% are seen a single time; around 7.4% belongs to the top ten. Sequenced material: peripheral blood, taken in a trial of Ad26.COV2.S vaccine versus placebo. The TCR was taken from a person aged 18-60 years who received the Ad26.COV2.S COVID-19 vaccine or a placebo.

CDR3 nucleotides: TGTGCCAGCAGCCCCCGACAGGGAACCTATTATGGCTACACCTTC. Its translation is CASSPRQGTYYGYTF. The genes are TRBV11-2 and TRBJ1-2, with 7 bases lining up with TRBD1. This CDR3 region has 15 residues. Unmatched junction bases numbered 11, after V lost 5 bases and J lost 5 bases. CDR1 and CDR2 (germline): SGHAT, FQNNGV.